This T cell receptor (beta chain) was sequenced for a study of T cells in Graves' hyperthyroidism and ophthalmopathy. This clonotype was seen at least ten times. A read error may account for a junction end that differs from germline. Amplified TCR beta CDR3 regions came from RNA transcripts. Researchers ran a first-round RT-PCR on the TCR CDR3 using the HTBI primer set. In TCRdb, the multiplex PCR reads were re-called with MiXCR into one record per CDR3 protein. This sample has 500,000 to 800,000 distinct CDR3 sequences; roughly 14% occur once, and the top ten carry 9.5% to 15%. This clonotype originated in a woman aged 45 to 65 with Graves' ophthalmopathy. Sequencing used blood.

DNA of the CDR3: TGTGCCAGCTTACCAGGTACGGGTAAACTGTACGAGCAGTACTTC. It specifies CASLPGTGKLYEQYF. The genes are TRBV18 and TRBJ2-7; D call uncertain. This CDR3 is built from 15 residues. Germline V gene sequence: CDR1 KGHSH, CDR2 LQKENI.